This note documents a single T cell receptor beta chain sequence. These data come from a study of CD8 T cells in Susac syndrome. The CDR3 is 17 amino acids. In germline, CDR1 is MGHRA, CDR2 YSYEKL. V was clipped by 0 bases and J by 0 bases; unmatched bases: 5. With random hexamers, reverse transcription was performed on roughly 0.5 to 1 ug of RNA. TCRdb reanalysed the immunoSEQ multiplex PCR reads using MiXCR and keeps one entry per CDR3 protein. This repertoire shows about 210,000 distinct CDR3 sequences, roughly 96% found once; its top ten account for 0.085% to 0.095%. The sequenced target, TCR beta, came from blood CD8+ and CD4+ T cells.

This TCR derives from a human donor with multiple sclerosis. Sequenced sample: CD4+ T cells from PBMCs. The rearrangement uses TRBV4-1 and TRBJ2-1; 7 bases are shared with TRBD2. DNA for the CDR3: TGCGCCAGCAGCCAAGATCCTAGCGGTAGCTCCTACAATGAGCAGTTCTTC. As protein: CASSQDPSGSSYNEQFF.